These T cell receptor beta chains were read from a single sample in a study of cytomegalovirus exposure and HLA in healthy donors. The repertoire was sequenced with immunoSEQ multiplex PCR; TCRdb's copy has only in-frame clones and lacks some. This table has approximately 200,000 clones, about 80% appearing once. What was sequenced was PBMCs. The receptors derive from a man younger than 30 in good health and CMV-seropositive. CDR3s include the opening cysteine and the closing phenylalanine or tryptophan. The D gene is left open where the match is weak. Rows give clone size only sometimes, using once, few, many, or a class for an expanded clone.

TRBJ2-1,TRBV30,NA,once,TGTGCCTGGAGGGGGAGACCCTTAGATGAGCAGTTCTTC,CAWRGRPLDEQFF
TRBJ1-1,TRBV9,NA,NA,TGTGCCAGCAGCGTAACAGGCTCCATGAACACTGAAGCTTTCTTT,CASSVTGSMNTEAFF
TRBJ1-1,TRBV5-1,NA,NA,TGCGCCAGCAGCTCGCGAACAGAAATGAACACTGAAGCTTTCTTT,CASSSRTEMNTEAFF
TRBJ2-5,TRBV4-3,NA,NA,TGCGCCAGCAGCCAAGTCGGGGGAGAGACCCAGTACTTC,CASSQVGGETQYF
TRBJ2-5,TRBV28,NA,NA,TGTGCCACCCGAACCTCCGGGAGCCCAAGGGCCCAGTACTTC,CATRTSGSPRAQYF
TRBJ2-5,TRBV19,NA,NA,TGTGCCAGTAGTATGTTGGAGGGCGTACGGGAGACCCAGTACTTC,CASSMLEGVRETQYF
TRBJ2-5,TRBV11-2,TRBD2,NA,TGTGCCAGCAGCTTTAGAGCGGGAGCGCGAGAGACCCAGTACTTC,CASSFRAGARETQYF
TRBJ1-4,TRBV9,TRBD1,NA,TGTGCCAGCAGCCAGGGGGCGGACGCAACTAATGAAAAACTGTTTTTT,CASSQGADATNEKLFF
TRBJ2-1,TRBV2,TRBD1,NA,TGTGCCAGCAGTGTCGGCCAGGGGGCTCGAAATGAGCAGTTCTTC,CASSVGQGARNEQFF
TRBJ1-2,TRBV30,NA,NA,TGTGCCTGGAGTGTACGGGGTAATTATGGCTACACCTTC,CAWSVRGNYGYTF
TRBJ1-1,TRBV5-4,NA,few,TGTGCCAGCAGCTTTCAGGTGAACACTGAAGCTTTCTTT,CASSFQVNTEAFF
TRBJ2-2,TRBV5-6,TRBD2,NA,TGTGCCAGCACCCTAAGGACTAGCGGCACCGGGGAGCTGTTTTTT,CASTLRTSGTGELFF
TRBJ2-1,TRBV2,TRBD1,NA,TGTGCCAGCGGCCGGGACAGGGGGGCCAATGAGCAGTTCTTC,CASGRDRGANEQFF
TRBJ2-3,TRBV6-5,NA,NA,TGTGCCAGCAGTTGGAGACCTGGCACAGATACGCAGTATTTT,CASSWRPGTDTQYF
TRBJ2-3,TRBV28,TRBD2,NA,TGTGCCAGCAGTCGCGAGCGGGGCCTTAGCACAGATACGCAGTATTTT,CASSRERGLSTDTQYF
TRBJ2-3,TRBV27,TRBD2,NA,TGTGCCAGCGCGGCGAGAGCGGGAGGAGGGGCAGATACGCAGTATTTT,CASAARAGGGADTQYF
TRBJ2-1,TRBV2,NA,NA,TGTGCCAGCAGTGAAGCCACGGGTGGGGGGAATGAGCAGTTCTTC,CASSEATGGGNEQFF
TRBJ2-1,TRBV5-1,TRBD1,few,TGCGCCAGCAGCTTGGAGGGACAGGGCTACAATGAGCAGTTCTTC,CASSLEGQGYNEQFF
TRBJ1-4,TRBV27,NA,NA,TGTGCCAGCAGTCACAGGAGAGATAATGAAAAACTGTTTTTT,CASSHRRDNEKLFF
TRBJ1-5,TRBV19,NA,once,TGTGCCAGTAGTATAGGGCTTACACAGCCCCAGCATTTT,CASSIGLTQPQHF
TRBJ2-1,TRBV11-1,NA,NA,TGTGCCAGCAGCAGGACAGTGACGAGCTCCTACAATGAGCAGTTCTTC,CASSRTVTSSYNEQFF
TRBJ2-7,TRBV9,TRBD2,NA,TGTGCCAGCAGCGTAGGAGGCGGGAGGGCCTACGAGCAGTACTTC,CASSVGGGRAYEQYF
TRBJ2-7,TRBV7-3,NA,NA,TGTGCCAGCAGCTTAAGGCAGGGTTCCTACGAGCAGTACTTC,CASSLRQGSYEQYF
TRBJ2-1,TRBV27,TRBD1,NA,TGTGCCAGCAGTTTAGGACAGGGGAATGAGCAGTTCTTC,CASSLGQGNEQFF
TRBJ2-7,TRBV7-2,TRBD1,NA,TGTGCCAGCAGCTTAGCGACCTACGGACAGGGGATCGACGAGCAGTACTTC,CASSLATYGQGIDEQYF
TRBJ1-2,TRBV27,NA,NA,TGTGCCAGCAGTTTCCTCGACAGCTCCGGCTACACCTTC,CASSFLDSSGYTF
TRBJ2-4,TRBV6-5,TRBD2,NA,TGTGCCAGCAGTTACTCCCTACTAGCGGGAGGGCACATTCAGTACTTC,CASSYSLLAGGHIQYF
TRBJ2-7,TRBV23-1,NA,few,TGCGCCAGCAGTCATCCTCGACAGTCCTACGAGCAGTACTTC,CASSHPRQSYEQYF
TRBJ2-1,TRBV4-3,NA,few,TGCGCCAGCAGCCGAGGGACTGGAACCTACAATGAGCAGTTCTTC,CASSRGTGTYNEQFF
TRBJ2-1,TRBV7-2,NA,NA,TGTGCCAGCAGCTTATCGGGGAGCTCCTACAATGAGCAGTTCTTC,CASSLSGSSYNEQFF
TRBJ2-7,TRBV7-8,NA,NA,TGTGCCAGCAGCCGTGACAGACCCGCGAACTACGAGCAGTACTTC,CASSRDRPANYEQYF
TRBJ2-7,TRBV6-5,NA,NA,TGTGCCAGCATCAGCGCCACCTACGAGCAGTACTTC,CASISATYEQYF
TRBJ2-7,TRBV6-5,NA,few,TGTGCCAGCAGTTACTCCCTTTTGACGGGGAACTACGAGCAGTACTTC,CASSYSLLTGNYEQYF
TRBJ1-5,TRBV28,NA,NA,TGTGCCAGCGGAACTACAGGGACCCCAGATTTT,CASGTTGTPDF
TRBJ2-7,TRBV11-2,TRBD2,once,TGTGCCAGCAGCTTACGCCGACTAGCGGGAAGTAACGAGCAGTACTTC,CASSLRRLAGSNEQYF
TRBJ1-2,TRBV19,TRBD1,NA,TGTGCCAGTACCCCGACAGGGATCTATGGCTACACCTTC,CASTPTGIYGYTF
TRBJ2-5,TRBV4-1,TRBD2,NA,TGCGCCAGCAGCCAAGTTCGGACTAGCGGGGGAGAGACCCAGTACTTC,CASSQVRTSGGETQYF
TRBJ2-1,TRBV12-2,NA,NA,NA,CASRLAPCVASGSENEQFF
TRBJ2-7,TRBV27,NA,NA,TGTGCCAGCAGTCGAATCCTTGACGGGAGTCTGCTATACGAGCAGTACTTC,CASSRILDGSLLYEQYF
TRBJ1-2,TRBV28,TRBD1,NA,TGTGCCAGCAGTTCACAGGGGGCGCACTATGGCTACACCTTC,CASSSQGAHYGYTF
TRBJ2-1,TRBV7-3,TRBD2,NA,TGTGCCAGCAGCTTAAGGCGGGAGGGCCCCAATGAGCAGTTCTTC,CASSLRREGPNEQFF
TRBJ2-7,TRBV27,TRBD2,NA,TGTGCCAGCAGCAGGACTAGCGGGGATCTCTCCTACGAGCAGTACTTC,CASSRTSGDLSYEQYF
TRBJ2-7,TRBV28,TRBD2,NA,TGTGCCAGCAGCCCTAGGACTAGCGGAGCCCTCCTGGGTTACGAGCAGTACTTC,CASSPRTSGALLGYEQYF
TRBJ1-2,TRBV11-2,NA,NA,TGTGCCAGCAGCTTATTACAGCCAGAAACCTATGGCTACACCTTC,CASSLLQPETYGYTF
TRBJ2-7,TRBV15,NA,NA,TGTGCCACCAGCAGAGGGGGAGGCGGCACCTACGAGCAGTACTTC,CATSRGGGGTYEQYF